Listed below are T cell receptor beta chains from one sample, sequenced in a study of breast tumors, draining lymph nodes, adjacent tissues. TCRdb redid the calling of the multiplex PCR reads with MiXCR, one entry per CDR3 protein. The sample carries around 140,000 distinct CDR3 sequences, about a fifth recorded once. The sequenced sample was axillary lymph node tissue. The receptors come from a female donor with breast cancer. Some clones in this sample may be carry-over from other donors' samples. CDR3s include the opening cysteine and the closing phenylalanine or tryptophan. The order of the fields is CDR3 DNA, CDR3 protein, V gene, clone size, D gene, J gene. The D gene is left open where the match is weak. The size of a clone is reported for some rows only, either as once, few or many, or as a class for expanded clones.

DNA: TGCGCCAGCAGACCAGGGACCCAGACCAACTATGGCTACACCTTC; CDR3: CASRPGTQTNYGYTF; V: TRBV5-1; size: many; D: -; J: TRBJ1-2
DNA: TGTGCCATCAGTGAGTCGGGGGCGGCCCAAGAGACCCAGTACTTC; CDR3: CAISESGAAQETQYF; V: TRBV10-3; size: many; D: -; J: TRBJ2-5
DNA: TGTGCCAGCACCCCTGACAGGGCATATAGCAATCAGCCCCAGCATTTT; CDR3: CASTPDRAYSNQPQHF; V: TRBV2; size: -; D: TRBD1; J: TRBJ1-5
DNA: TGCAGTGCTAGAGATGGGACGACAGATACGCAGTATTTT; CDR3: CSARDGTTDTQYF; V: TRBV20-1; size: many; D: -; J: TRBJ2-3
DNA: TGTGCCAGTACCTCGGGAGATAGCAATCAGCCCCAGCATTTT; CDR3: CASTSGDSNQPQHF; V: TRBV19; size: many; D: -; J: TRBJ1-5
DNA: TGTGCCAGTAGTATAGACAGGGGCAATCAGCCCCAGCATTTT; CDR3: CASSIDRGNQPQHF; V: TRBV19; size: many; D: -; J: TRBJ1-5
DNA: TGTGCCAGCAGCTTGTTAGGTGGACTAGCGTACGGTGGGCAGTTCTTC; CDR3: CASSLLGGLAYGGQFF; V: TRBV11-2; size: -; D: TRBD2; J: TRBJ2-1
DNA: TGTGCCAGCAGCCAAGATAGTTTCCGGAGATCCCAAGAGACCCAGTACTTC; CDR3: CASSQDSFRRSQETQYF; V: TRBV3-1; size: many; D: -; J: TRBJ2-5
DNA: TGCAGTGCTAGAGGAGGCTTCGTAGCGGGAGGGAGCTACGAGCAGTACTTC; CDR3: CSARGGFVAGGSYEQYF; V: TRBV20-1; size: many; D: TRBD2; J: TRBJ2-7
DNA: TGCAGTGCCCCCGGGGGGGCAGCCTCCTACAATGAGCAGTTCTTC; CDR3: CSAPGGAASYNEQFF; V: TRBV20-1; size: many; D: TRBD2; J: TRBJ2-1
DNA: TGTGCCAGCCGGGGTAACACAGATACGCAGTATTTT; CDR3: CASRGNTDTQYF; V: TRBV2; size: many; D: -; J: TRBJ2-3
DNA: TGTGCCAGCAGCGAAGGGACTAGCGGGAGCCCCACTTCCTACGAGCAGTACTTC; CDR3: CASSEGTSGSPTSYEQYF; V: TRBV7-6; size: -; D: TRBD2; J: TRBJ2-7
DNA: TGTGCCAGCACCTCAGGGGAATACAATGGCTACACCTTC; CDR3: CASTSGEYNGYTF; V: TRBV5-4; size: many; D: -; J: TRBJ1-2
DNA: TGTGCCATCAGTGAGTCGGTGCCCGAGCAGTACTTC; CDR3: CAISESVPEQYF; V: TRBV10-3; size: few; D: -; J: TRBJ2-7
DNA: TGTGCCAGCTGTCTAGCGAGTCATAGGAACACTGAAGCTTTCTTT; CDR3: CASCLASHRNTEAFF; V: TRBV6-5; size: -; D: -; J: TRBJ1-1
DNA: TGTGCCAGTAAAGGTACGATGACCAGGGGGCTTTTCCAGCCCCAGCATTTT; CDR3: CASKGTMTRGLFQPQHF; V: TRBV19; size: many; D: TRBD1; J: TRBJ1-5
DNA: TGTGCCAGCGAATTAAACCAAGAGAGGACGCGAATTACTAGCGGGAGGTCCACCGGGGAGCTGTTTTTT; CDR3: CASELNQERTRITSGRSTGELFF; V: TRBV6-2/TRBV6-3; size: -; D: TRBD2; J: TRBJ2-2
DNA: TGTGCCAGCAGTTTCGGGACAGGGAGTGAAAAACTGTTTTTT; CDR3: CASSFGTGSEKLFF; V: TRBV28; size: -; D: TRBD1; J: TRBJ1-4